This record covers a single TCR beta chain. With random hexamers, 0.5 to 1 ug RNA was reverse transcribed. TCRdb passed the immunoSEQ multiplex PCR reads through MiXCR, listing each CDR3 protein once. Seen here are around 18,000 distinct CDR3 sequences, approximately 95% observed once, and the top ten hold around 0.25%. These data belong to a study of CD8 T cells in Susac syndrome. The length of the CDR3 is 12 residues. The V and J ends lost 4 bases and 5 bases respectively, with 11 bases between them. Per the germline V gene, CDR1 is SQVTM and CDR2 is ANQGSEA. The chain couples TRBV29-1 to TRBJ1-1, with D possibly being TRBD1 (5 bases). This clonotype originated in a human donor in good health. Sequencing was performed on CD8+ T cells from PBMCs. CDR3 nucleotide sequence: TGCAGCGTTGGGGGCGGGGGTACTGAAGCTTTCTTT. Residues: CSVGGGGTEAFF.